A single T cell receptor (beta chain) is shown here with its context. The repertoire was sequenced with immunoSEQ multiplex PCR; TCRdb's copy has only in-frame clones and lacks some. Of about 230,000 clones in the sample, around 89% are singletons; the top ten hold about 2.3%. These data originate in a study of blood T cell repertoires in COVID-19. CDR3 length: 15 residues. Trimming cost V 9 bases and J 3 bases, with 18 bases left between them. Germline V gene sequence: CDR1 LNHDA, CDR2 SQIVND (reference sequence). Participant ages covered roughly 18 to 89 years across 24 US areas. The clonotype was recovered from a woman between 40 and 50 years old with acute COVID-19. The chain carries TRBV19 and TRBJ1-5; D is uncertain. The sequenced sample was PBMCs or T cells enriched from blood (not recorded which). The CDR3 loop is CASRGSGVDNQPQHF. DNA for the CDR3: TGTGCCAGCCGAGGGAGCGGCGTAGACAATCAGCCCCAGCATTTT.